These 3 T cell receptor beta chains were sequenced from one sample in a study of lung T cells in sarcoidosis with Löfgren's syndrome. Using its own MiXCR run on the reads, TCRdb lists one record per CDR3 protein. The table lists 50,000 to 65,000 distinct CDR3 sequences, 21% of them singletons. The sample comprised CD4+ T cells from PBMCs. The source is a human donor with sarcoidosis (Löfgren's syndrome or another form), or a control subject (not recorded which).

This clonotype turned up a few times. The V and J genes are TRBV6-4 and TRBJ2-3; the match to TRBD2 covers 7 bases. V was pared by 3 bases and J by 0 bases, with 0 bases of the junction left unmatched. CDR1 is MRHNA, CDR2 SNTAGT, per germline. The CDR3 is 14 amino acids. The CDR3 DNA reads TGTGCCAGCAGTGATAGCGGGAGCACAGATACGCAGTATTTT. Protein product: CASSDSGSTDTQYF.

The rearrangement uses TRBV5-4 and TRBJ2-1; 9 nucleotides agree with TRBD2. V was clipped by 5 bases and J by 2 bases; unmatched bases: 5. Germline V gene data show CDR1 as SGHNT and CDR2 as YYREEE (reference sequence). This CDR3 is 15 amino acids long. The CDR3 DNA reads TGTGCCAGCAGTTATGGACTAGCGACCTACAATGAGCAGTTCTTC. Translation: CASSYGLATYNEQFF.

In this sample, this clonotype turned up many times. The J gene is TRBJ2-5, the V gene TRBV10-3; 8 bases agree with TRBD2. The CDR3 runs to 14 residues. Germline trimming cut 2 bases from V and 5 bases from J; bases unmatched to any gene: 4. Germline lookup yields CDR1 ENHRY and CDR2 SYGVKD. Here the CDR3 reads CAISERSGSETQYF. The CDR3 DNA sequence: TGTGCCATCAGTGAGAGAAGCGGGAGTGAGACCCAGTACTTC.